The clone carrying this TCR beta chain was recorded a few times. Its target is unknown. Every TCR beta cDNA library bore unique molecular identifiers. Input of about 0.9 to 10 million T cells yielded about half a million cDNA molecules. One entry per CDR3 protein results from TCRdb running MiXCR on the PCR reads. The repertoire holds fewer than 850,000 distinct CDR3 sequences, with just under 30% as singletons. The sample comes from a study of post-analysis software for immune sequencing data. Study-level background: The courses of disease that were included comprised relapsing-remitting, secondary progressive and progressive-relapsing multiple sclerosis.

The germline gives CDR1 MDHEN, CDR2 SYDVKM. This CDR3 is built from 15 residues. V lost 4 bases to trimming and J lost 5 bases, with 18 bases between them. Study outcomes and limitations: Same-batch preparations were strongly co-clustered by F measure. The study found significantly lower normalized Chao1 diversity in multiple sclerosis patients than in controls. In patients, about five TRBV segments were more frequent than in controls, with TRBV5-6, TRBV5-1 and TRBV20-1 among them.

The material sequenced was blood. The sequence was obtained from a girl between 10 and 17 years old with multiple sclerosis. The chain carries TRBV28 and TRBJ2-7, with a weak D call TRBD2 (6 bases). CDR3 amino acids: CASSSPGGDRHEQYF. CDR3 DNA: TGTGCCAGCAGTTCCCCCGGAGGGGATCGCCACGAGCAGTACTTC.